These 32 T cell receptor beta chains were all obtained from the same sample, sequenced in a study of tumor-infiltrating lymphocytes in localized non-small cell lung cancer. Produced via immunoSEQ multiplex PCR; TCRdb's table is partial and in-frame only. The table lists about 12,000 clones, 85% to 90% of them singletons. The sequenced sample consisted of lung tumor tissue. All receptors come from a human donor with non-small cell lung cancer.

This rearrangement joins TRBV19 to TRBJ1-3, with no clear D. The CDR3 is 15 amino acids. CDR1 LNHDA and CDR2 SQIVND come from the germline V gene (reference sequence). The V end lost 8 bases, the J end lost 0 bases, and 14 bases lay between the germline ends. This CDR3 is CASGPIRSSGNTIYF. The CDR3 DNA reads as TGTGCCAGTGGACCGATCAGAAGCTCTGGAAACACCATATATTTT.

The V gene is TRBV5-6, the J gene TRBJ2-2, with no clear D. CDR3 length: 11 residues. V was cut by 0 bases and J by 11 bases, with 5 bases left in between. Germline V gene sequence: CDR1 SGHDT, CDR2 YYEEEE. The CDR3 DNA follows: TGTGCCAGCAGCTTGGATGGAGAGCTGTTTTTT. As protein: CASSLDGELFF. The full variable domain, completed using reference TRBV5-6 and TRBJ2-2, is DAGVTQSPTHLIKTRGQQVTLRCSPKSGHDTVSWYQQALGQGPQFIFQYYEEEERQRGNFPDRFSGHQFPNYSSELNVNALLLGDSALYLCASSLDGELFFGEGSRLTVL.

The chain joins TRBV7-9 to TRBJ1-4, with TRBD1 matching over 7 bases. This CDR3 spans 15 amino acids. Germline assignment: CDR1 SEHNR and CDR2 FQNEAQ (reference sequence). The ends lost 0 bases at V and 8 bases at J; junction bases unmatched: 6. CDR3 nucleotides: TGTGCCAGCAGCTTAGCGCAGGGGGTCGGAGAAAAACTGTTTTTT. It specifies CASSLAQGVGEKLFF.

The chain couples TRBV7-9 to TRBJ2-1; D remains ambiguous. V was trimmed by 6 bases and J by 5 bases, leaving 8 bases between them. The CDR3 length is 12 residues. The germline V gene encodes CDR1 SEHNR and CDR2 FQNEAQ (reference sequence). CDR3 sequence (DNA): TGTGCCAGCAGTTATGGGGACAATGAGCAGTTCTTC. It translates to CASSYGDNEQFF. The variable domain in full, completed from reference TRBV7-9 and TRBJ2-1, reads DTGVSQNPRHKITKRGQNVTFRCDPISEHNRLYWYRQTLGQGPEFLTYFQNEAQLEKSRLLSDRFSAERPKGSFSTLEIQRTEQGDSAMYLCASSYGDNEQFFGPGTRLTVL.

The J gene is TRBJ2-5, the V gene TRBV10-2, with a possible D match to TRBD1 (7 bases). Germline V gene data show CDR1 as WSHSY and CDR2 as SAAADI. Trimming left V 0 bases short and J 5 bases short, with 34 bases between. The CDR3 loop spans 22 amino acids. The CDR3 sequence is CASSESTLRDRLDSSSSETQYF. DNA of the CDR3: TGCGCCAGCAGTGAGTCGACCTTACGGGACAGACTAGATTCGAGTTCTAGCGAGACCCAGTACTTC.

The chain couples TRBV6-6 to TRBJ2-1; D might be TRBD1 (6 bases). Germline CDR1 MNHNY, CDR2 SVGAGI (reference sequence). This CDR3 has 15 amino acids. V gave up 0 bases and J gave up 7 bases, with 13 bases separating them. This chain's CDR3 is CASSYSAGVGNEQFF. CDR3 DNA: TGTGCCAGCAGTTACTCGGCAGGGGTAGGGAATGAGCAGTTCTTC.

This sequence joins TRBV15 and TRBJ2-7; TRBD2 might be the D (6 bases). Germline CDR1 LNHNV, CDR2 YYDKDF (reference sequence). This CDR3 contains 14 residues. Trimming shortened V by 0 bases and J by 7 bases, and 13 bases separated the two germline ends. The CDR3 DNA follows: TGTGCCACCAGCAGAGATCGGGGGTTTGGGGAGCAGTACTTC. Its translation is CATSRDRGFGEQYF.

The chain uses TRBV5-1 and TRBJ2-3; maybe TRBD2 (6 bases). The V gene's germline CDR1 is SGHRS and CDR2 YFSETQ. CDR3 size: 14 residues. V was cut by 2 bases and J by 2 bases, with 9 bases left in between. The DNA of the CDR3 is TGCGCCAGCAGCTTCCGACTAGTCACAGATACGCAGTATTTT. This codes for CASSFRLVTDTQYF.

V and J are TRBV9 and TRBJ1-1, with TRBD1 matching over 7 bases. The length of the CDR3 is 16 residues. Germline CDR1 SGDLS, CDR2 YYNGEE. V gave up 3 bases and J gave up 1 base; unmatched junction bases: 9. CDR3 DNA sequence: TGTGCCAGCAGCGCCGGAATGGGGACAGCGAACACTGAAGCTTTCTTT. This gives the protein CASSAGMGTANTEAFF.

This clone has just one count. This chain uses TRBV6-5 with TRBJ1-5, with 7 bases lining up with TRBD1. The CDR3 is made up of 14 amino acids. From germline, CDR1 is MNHEY and CDR2 SVGAGI. Trimming cost V 6 bases and J 4 bases; bases outside gene matches: 6. The DNA of the CDR3 is TGTGCCAGCAGGAGACAGGGAAGGAATCAGCCCCAGCATTTT. As protein: CASRRQGRNQPQHF.

The V and J genes are TRBV10-3 and TRBJ1-2, with 10 bases fitting TRBD1. V was pared by 6 bases and J by 3 bases, with 4 bases of the junction left unmatched. CDR3 length: 14 residues. Germline CDR1 is ENHRY and CDR2 is SYGVKD. CDR3 protein: CAISRQGADYGYTF. The CDR3 region has the DNA TGTGCCATCAGCAGACAGGGGGCTGACTATGGCTACACCTTC.

CDR3 nucleotide sequence: TGTGCCAGCAGTGAAGAGACAGGGAGGACTGAAGCTTTCTTT. It specifies CASSEETGRTEAFF. J is TRBJ1-1 and V is TRBV6-1; 7 nucleotides align to TRBD1. Germline loops: CDR1 MNHNS, CDR2 SASEGT. This CDR3 has 14 residues. V lost 1 base and J lost 5; bases outside the gene matches: 4.

The chain employs TRBV4-2 and TRBJ2-7; 12 nucleotides match TRBD2. The CDR3 consists of 16 residues. Per the germline V gene, CDR1 is LGHNA and CDR2 is YNFKEQ. With 0 bases clipped from V and 3 bases from J, the junction kept 3 bases outside the gene matches. Written as DNA, the CDR3 is TGTGCCAGCAGCCAAGAAGAGACTAGCGGGAGCTACGAGCAGTACTTC. Translation: CASSQEETSGSYEQYF.

The chain has TRBV5-1 and TRBJ1-2; D possibly corresponds to TRBD1 (5 bases). The CDR3 is 12 residues long. Looked up from germline, CDR1 is SGHRS and CDR2 is YFSETQ. The germline V and J ends were trimmed by 3 bases and 8 bases, with 11 bases remaining between them. The CDR3 DNA is TGCGCCAGCAGCTGGGAAGGGACGGGCTACACCTTC. Its translation is CASSWEGTGYTF. Based on the CDR3 plus reference TRBV5-1 and TRBJ1-2, the full variable domain is KAGVTQTPRYLIKTRGQQVTLSCSPISGHRSVSWYQQTPGQGLQFLFEYFSETQRNKGNFPGRFSGRQFSNSRSEMNVSTLELGDSALYLCASSWEGTGYTFGSGTRLTVV.

The chain links TRBV5-6 to TRBJ2-1; D gene uncertain. Germline V gives CDR1 SGHDT, CDR2 YYEEEE. CDR3 length: 11 residues. V was shortened by 2 bases and J by 7 bases, with 4 bases between the two germline ends. CDR3: CASSFGNEQFF. The CDR3 DNA sequence: TGTGCCAGCAGCTTTGGAAATGAGCAGTTCTTC.

This chain connects TRBV28 to TRBJ2-3; 12 bases agree with TRBD2. Unmatched junction bases numbered 2, after V lost 5 bases and J lost 2 bases. The CDR3 consists of 15 residues. CDR1 is MDHEN and CDR2 is SYDVKM in the germline V gene. The CDR3: CASSPSGRATDTQYF. The CDR3 DNA reads TGTGCCAGCAGTCCTAGCGGGAGGGCCACAGATACGCAGTATTTT.

The chain couples TRBV29-1 to TRBJ2-1, with D perhaps matching TRBD1 or TRBD2 (6 bases each). Germline lookup yields CDR1 SQVTM and CDR2 ANQGSEA. The CDR3 totals 14 residues. V lost 8 bases and J 7 bases, leaving 21 bases between the germline ends. CDR3 residues: CSSYQEGERNEQFF. The CDR3 coding sequence is TGCAGCTCATACCAGGAGGGGGAGAGGAATGAGCAGTTCTTC.

The chain recombines TRBV5-5 with TRBJ1-1, with D perhaps matching TRBD1 (6 bases). The CDR3 contains 16 residues. Germline V lookup: CDR1 SGHKS, CDR2 YYEKEE (reference sequence). V was clipped by 4 bases and J by 2 bases, with 18 bases between them. CDR3 nucleotide sequence: TGTGCCAGCAGCGGAGGCGCAGGGGCAATAAACACTGAAGCTTTCTTT. Translation: CASSGGAGAINTEAFF.

A note on this clone: Without the conserved terminal phenylalanine or tryptophan, this CDR3 likely stems from a read error. The chain is built from TRBV30 and TRBJ2-7; 7 positions agree with TRBD1. Germline V gives CDR1 GTSNPN, CDR2 SVGIG (reference sequence). The CDR3 length is 13 residues. Losses at the gene ends were 3 bases for V and 3 bases for J; bases not matched to a gene: 5. The chain's CDR3 is CAWSLGQNYEQYL. The CDR3 region has the DNA TGTGCCTGGAGCCTGGGACAGAACTACGAGCAGTACCTC.

This clone was recorded a few times. This chain uses TRBV9 with TRBJ2-1; D is ambiguous. Germline V gene data show CDR1 as SGDLS and CDR2 as YYNGEE. The CDR3 covers 13 residues. V lost 4 bases, J lost 6 bases, and 11 bases lay in between. The CDR3 region has the DNA TGTGCCAGCAGCCCCACAAAAGCCAATGAGCAGTTCTTC. As protein: CASSPTKANEQFF.

The chain has TRBV19 and TRBJ2-1; TRBD2 matches 10 bases. The CDR3 runs 12 residues. Trimming at V came to 5 bases and at J to 12 bases, leaving 4 bases not matched to a gene. Per germline, CDR1 LNHDA and CDR2 SQIVND (reference sequence). The DNA for the CDR3 is TGTGCCAGTAGTCCTATAGCGGGGGGGCAGTTCTTC. This gives the protein CASSPIAGGQFF.

The rearrangement joins TRBV28 to TRBJ2-1, with D hard to call. CDR3 size: 12 residues. The ends were cut back, 6 bases at V and 13 bases at J, with 16 bases in the middle. Germline CDR1 reads MDHEN; CDR2 reads SYDVKM. The CDR3 DNA follows: TGTGCCAGCAGCTCTGGGTGGGCCAATCAGTTCTTC. Translating gives CASSSGWANQFF.

The rearrangement uses TRBV30 and TRBJ1-5; D call uncertain. Trimming removed 0 bases from V and 1 base from J, with 4 bases in between. The germline V gene has CDR1 GTSNPN and CDR2 SVGIG (reference sequence). This CDR3 has 13 amino acids. CDR3 in amino acids: CAWSVQSNQPQHF. In nucleotides, the CDR3 is TGTGCCTGGAGTGTGCAGAGCAATCAGCCCCAGCATTTT.

The V gene is TRBV14, the J gene TRBJ2-7; a possible D gene is TRBD2 (5 bases). The CDR3 sequence is 16 residues long. The V end was cut by 2 bases, the J end by 4 bases, with 18 bases between. The germline gives CDR1 SGHDN, CDR2 FVKESK. CDR3 bases: TGTGCCAGCAGCCAACTACGGGGTATCCCCCCTTACGAGCAGTACTTC. Protein sequence: CASSQLRGIPPYEQYF.

CDR3: CASGWTGNTEAFF. In DNA form, the CDR3 reads TGTGCCAGCGGGTGGACGGGGAACACTGAAGCTTTCTTT. This chain joins TRBV27 and TRBJ1-1; D is uncertain. This CDR3 contains 13 residues. V lost 8 bases, J lost 1 base, and 11 bases lay in between. CDR1 is MNHEY, CDR2 SMNVEV, per germline (reference sequence).

The CDR3 loop reads CASSPYRGQNTEAFF. DNA of the CDR3: TGTGCCAGCAGTCCGTACAGGGGGCAGAACACTGAAGCTTTCTTT. The V gene is TRBV27, the J gene TRBJ1-1; 9 bases are a match to TRBD1. This CDR3 is 15 amino acids long. Germline lookup yields CDR1 MNHEY and CDR2 SMNVEV (reference sequence). Trimming removed 5 bases from V and 1 base from J; junction bases left unmatched: 5.

The chain couples TRBV28 to TRBJ2-3, with 9 bases lining up with TRBD2. The ends lost 7 bases at V and 2 bases at J; junction bases unmatched: 4. Germline V gene data show CDR1 as MDHEN and CDR2 as SYDVKM. The CDR3 loop spans 14 amino acids. In DNA form, the CDR3 reads TGTGCCAGCAAGCAGCGGGGGGACACAGATACGCAGTATTTT. This translates into CASKQRGDTDTQYF.

This rearrangement joins TRBV4-1 to TRBJ2-7, with TRBD2 matching over 11 bases. Per germline, CDR1 MGHRA and CDR2 YSYEKL. V shed 2 bases and J 6 bases; nucleotides not matched to a gene: 6. The CDR3 loop spans 15 amino acids. The CDR3 region is CASSQKPLAGGEQYF. DNA for the CDR3: TGCGCCAGCAGCCAAAAGCCTCTAGCGGGAGGCGAGCAGTACTTC.

The J gene is TRBJ1-5, the V gene TRBV19; no definite D call. Trimming stripped 8 bases from V and 1 base from J, with 21 bases between. CDR3 size: 17 residues. CDR1 and CDR2 (germline): LNHDA, SQIVND (reference sequence). CDR3 region: CASRRKLVEISNQPQHF. The CDR3 DNA sequence: TGTGCCAGTCGGAGAAAGCTCGTCGAAATCAGCAATCAGCCCCAGCATTTT.

The rearrangement uses TRBV2 and TRBJ1-2, with a weak D call TRBD1 (5 bases). Per germline, CDR1 SNHLY and CDR2 FYNNEI. The CDR3 has 15 amino acids. V lost 6 bases to trimming and J lost 2 bases, with 16 bases between them. CDR3 region: CASRPNSGTNYGYTF. DNA of the CDR3: TGTGCCAGCAGACCGAATTCCGGGACGAACTATGGCTACACCTTC.

The gene calls are TRBV28 and TRBJ1-3; D ambiguous. The germline V gene encodes CDR1 MDHEN and CDR2 SYDVKM. CDR3 length: 15 residues. The ends were cut back, 5 bases at V and 0 bases at J, with 11 bases in the middle. CDR3 protein: CASSKWASSGNTIYF. Written as DNA, the CDR3 is TGTGCCAGCAGTAAATGGGCCAGCTCTGGAAACACCATATATTTT.

This chain joins TRBV14 and TRBJ2-7; the D gene could be TRBD1 or TRBD2 (5 bases each). The germline V gene encodes CDR1 SGHDN and CDR2 FVKESK. Trimming took off 1 base at V and 12 bases at J, with 13 bases between the two ends. The CDR3 totals 12 residues. The CDR3 nucleotides are TGTGCCAGCAGCCAAGGCCCGGGGCGGTTGTACTTC. Amino acid sequence: CASSQGPGRLYF. Looking up the rest from reference TRBV14 and TRBJ2-7 gives the full variable domain: EAGVTQFPSHSVIEKGQTVTLRCDPISGHDNLYWYRRVMGKEIKFLLHFVKESKQDESGMPNNRFLAERTGGTYSTLKVQPAELEDSGVYFCASSQGPGRLYFGPGTRLTVT.